This T cell receptor beta chain emerged from a study of OX40 agonist ivuxolimab in advanced cancers. Overall study findings and caveats: There were, on average, more expanded clones in CD8+ T cells than in CD4+.

This CDR3 is built from 14 residues. CDR1 and CDR2 (germline): WNHNN, SYGVQD (reference sequence). The V end lost 7 bases, the J end lost 4 bases, and 15 bases lay between the germline ends. About this clone: What it recognizes is unknown.

Sampled blood was obtained at baseline, cycle 4 day 1, and cycle 7 day 1. The repertoire was sequenced with immunoSEQ multiplex PCR; TCRdb's copy has only in-frame clones and lacks some. The repertoire holds some 68,000 clones, 80% to 90% seen once, with roughly 10% in the top ten. This rearrangement joins TRBV10-1 to TRBJ2-3; D not certain. The sequencing here drew on CD4+ or CD8+ T cells sorted from blood, taken in a trial of the OX40 agonist ivuxolimab. The receptor was derived from an adult with an advanced solid tumor such as melanoma, head and neck, liver or kidney cancer. This CDR3 reads CASTEVGFADTQYF. As DNA, the CDR3 is TGCGCCAGCACCGAAGTCGGGTTCGCAGATACGCAGTATTTT.